These 11 T cell receptor beta chains were all obtained from the same sample, sequenced in a study of blood T cells in healthy people across ages (dated by TCRdb to 2013 to 2016). The protocol used for the library was 5' RACE. Sequencing took place on an Illumina HiSeq 2500. The second PCR ran for about 7 to 11 cycles and used a J-beta primer mix along with a sample-barcoded 5' primer. TCRdb handled the public reads itself, with Q25 trimming in fastp and clone calling in MiXCR, and kept productive beta chains. Merged by CDR3 protein, the rows form single entries marked with the most common genes and DNA. Present in this sample are roughly 700,000 distinct CDR3 sequences, roughly 50% of which were seen just once. In total, the top ten clones hold around a third of the sample. Sequencing input: blood. Receptors originate from a woman aged 60-75 years in good health.

This chain joins TRBV9 and TRBJ2-1; 10 bases line up with TRBD1. V shed 2 bases, J shed 12 bases, and the junction held 14 bases outside the gene matches. CDR1 SGDLS and CDR2 YYNGEE come from the germline V gene. The CDR3 covers 16 residues. The CDR3, as DNA: TGTGCCAGCAGCGTGACAGGGGGCTCGGCAGCAGGGGTGCAGTTCTTC. Protein sequence: CASSVTGGSAAGVQFF.

The genes are TRBV3-1 and TRBJ2-1; no firm D call. The end of the DNA fits TRBJ2-7 better, so the J call may be wrong. Germline assignment: CDR1 LGHDT and CDR2 YNNKEL (reference sequence). There are 15 residues in the CDR3. CDR3 sequence: CASSHQANSYNEQYF. The CDR3 nucleotides read TGTGCCAGCAGCCACCAGGCTAACTCCTACAATGAGCAGTACTTC.

This clonotype was seen only a few times. A read error may account for a junction end that differs from germline. This sequence joins TRBV28 and TRBJ2-7; weak D call: TRBD2 (5 bases). From germline, CDR1 is MDHEN and CDR2 SYDVKM. This CDR3 comprises 12 residues. Here the CDR3 reads CASSLLAREQYF. The DNA of the CDR3 is TGTGCCAGCAGCTTATTAGCGCGGGAGCAGTACTTC.

This clonotype was found many times. This chain links TRBV6-2 or TRBV6-3 with TRBJ2-7; no firm D call. The CDR3 has 12 amino acids. Between the trimmed V and J ends, which lost 4 bases and 3 bases, there was a span of 7 bases. Germline loops: CDR1 MNHEY, CDR2 SVGEGT. The chain's CDR3 is CASSLTLYEQYF. The DNA for the CDR3 is TGTGCCAGCAGTTTAACCCTCTACGAGCAGTACTTC.

The V and J genes are TRBV9 and TRBJ2-1; TRBD2 aligns across 11 bases. The J segment lost 4 bases and the V segment lost 0 bases, leaving 3 bases of the junction unmatched. The CDR3 has 16 amino acids. Per the germline V gene, CDR1 is SGDLS and CDR2 is YYNGEE. The CDR3 region has the DNA TGTGCCAGCAGCGTAGTGGGGACTAGCGGTTACAATGAGCAGTTCTTC. Its translation is CASSVVGTSGYNEQFF. The whole variable domain, remainder taken from reference TRBV9 and TRBJ2-1, is DSGVTQTPKHLITATGQRVTLRCSPRSGDLSVYWYQQSLDQGLQFLIQYYNGEERAKGNILERFSAQQFPDLHSELNLSSLELGDSALYFCASSVVGTSGYNEQFFGPGTRLTVL.

This rearrangement joins TRBV2 to TRBJ2-1; unclear D gene. Trimming left V 4 bases short and J 5 bases short, with 12 bases between. Germline V CDR1 and CDR2: SNHLY, FYNNEI. The length of the CDR3 is 14 residues. CDR3 nucleotides: TGTGCCAGCAGTGCTTTGCTATCCGACAATGAGCAGTTCTTC. It codes for CASSALLSDNEQFF.

As concerns this clonotype: A junction end diverges from the germline sequence, so it may reflect a read error. The chain uses TRBV7-7 and TRBJ2-3; D not certain. CDR1 is SSHAT and CDR2 is FNYEAQ in the germline V gene (reference sequence). There are 13 residues in the CDR3. The CDR3 sequence: CASSTTHTDTQYF. The CDR3, as DNA: TGTGCTAGCAGTACCACACACACAGATACGCAGTATTTT.

The V gene is TRBV20-1, the J gene TRBJ2-3; D remains ambiguous. Trimming stripped 0 bases from V and 4 bases from J, with 11 bases between. Germline CDR1 and CDR2: DFQATT and SNEGSKA (reference sequence). The CDR3 loop spans 14 amino acids. In nucleotides, the CDR3 is TGCAGTGCTAGAGACGATCGAGGCTCAGATACGCAGTATTTT. Its protein is CSARDDRGSDTQYF.

The rearrangement joins TRBV27 to TRBJ1-2; possibly TRBD1 for D (6 bases). The CDR3 is 16 residues long. The V end was cut by 5 bases, the J end by 2 bases, with 18 bases between. Germline CDR1 MNHEY, CDR2 SMNVEV (reference sequence). CDR3 protein: CASSETQGTLNYGYTF. The CDR3 DNA reads TGTGCCAGCAGTGAAACACAGGGCACCCTCAACTATGGCTACACCTTC.

The chain links TRBV20-1 to TRBJ1-2; 9 nucleotides match TRBD1. V was pared by 6 bases and J by 6 bases, with 5 bases of the junction left unmatched. The CDR3 contains 12 residues. Germline V gene lookup returns CDR1 DFQATT and CDR2 SNEGSKA (reference sequence). CDR3 sequence: CSANRGQDGYTF. CDR3 bases: TGCAGTGCGAACAGGGGGCAGGATGGCTACACCTTC.

The chain has TRBV7-2 and TRBJ2-1; no clear D gene. CDR1 and CDR2 from the germline V gene are SGHTA and FQGNSA. The CDR3 contains 14 residues. V lost 2 bases to trimming and J lost 6 bases, with 11 bases between them. The CDR3 protein is CASSLYPSINEQFF. CDR3 DNA: TGTGCCAGCAGCTTATATCCATCTATCAATGAGCAGTTCTTC.